This T cell receptor beta chain was identified in a study of T-cell memory formation after mild COVID-19. V was clipped by 2 bases and J by 8 bases, with 10 bases between them. CDR3 length equals 13 residues. CDR1 and CDR2 from the germline V gene are SGHRS and YFSETQ. TCRdb re-called the 5' RACE reads through MiXCR, storing one row per CDR3 protein. The table records some 450,000 distinct CDR3 sequences, 20% of them present only once. The chain carries TRBV5-1 and TRBJ2-2; D ambiguous. This receptor was taken from an adult woman who had mild COVID-19 (a few samples of this study predate the infection). Cell type and time point are not known. Sequenced: PBMCs or a T cell subset sorted from them (not recorded which). The CDR3 DNA is TGCGCCAGCAGCTTCGAGTGGGCTGGGGAGCTGTTTTTT. Translated: CASSFEWAGELFF.